This TCR beta chain was profiled in a study of T cell responses to AZD1222 COVID-19 vaccine. Study-wide findings and caveats: The peak T cell response came first, and repertoires were sampled only after it.

With respect to this clone: Antigen: not known.

CDR1 and CDR2 (germline): GTSNPN, SVGIG (reference sequence). CDR3 length: 13 residues. V dropped 0 bases and J dropped 4 bases, with 9 bases sitting between them. TCRdb keeps only in-frame clones here, not all; method: immunoSEQ multiplex PCR. Seen here are some 84,000 clones, 88% observed once, and the top ten hold around 17%. This chain joins TRBV30 and TRBJ1-2, with D perhaps TRBD1 (6 bases). The sample consisted of peripheral blood, taken on day 0 of AZD1222 vaccination. This receptor was obtained from an adult in good health. The CDR3 nucleotides are TGTGCCTGGAGTGTATTGACAGGCTATGGCTACACCTTC. This sequence encodes CAWSVLTGYGYTF. Full variable domain (remainder filled in from reference TRBV30 and TRBJ1-2): SQTIHQWPATLVQPVGSPLSLECTVEGTSNPNLYWYRQAAGRGLQLLFYSVGIGQISSEVPQNLSASRPQDRQFILSSKKLLLSDSGFYLCAWSVLTGYGYTFGSGTRLTVV.